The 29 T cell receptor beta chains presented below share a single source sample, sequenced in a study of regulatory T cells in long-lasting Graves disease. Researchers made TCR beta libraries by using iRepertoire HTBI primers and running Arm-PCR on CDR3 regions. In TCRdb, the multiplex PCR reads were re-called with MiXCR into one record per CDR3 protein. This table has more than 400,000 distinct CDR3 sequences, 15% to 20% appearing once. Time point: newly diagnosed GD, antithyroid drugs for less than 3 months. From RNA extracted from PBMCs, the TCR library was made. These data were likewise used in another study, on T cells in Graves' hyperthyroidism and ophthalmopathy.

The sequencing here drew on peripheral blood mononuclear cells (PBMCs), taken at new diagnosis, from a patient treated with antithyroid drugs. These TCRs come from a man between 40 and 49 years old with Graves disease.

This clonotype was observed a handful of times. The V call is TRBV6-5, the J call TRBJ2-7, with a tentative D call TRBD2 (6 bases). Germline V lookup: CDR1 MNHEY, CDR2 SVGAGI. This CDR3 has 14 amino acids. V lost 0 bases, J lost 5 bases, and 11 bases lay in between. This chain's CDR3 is CASSYSWGEHEQYF. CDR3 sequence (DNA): TGTGCCAGCAGTTACTCGTGGGGGGAGCACGAGCAGTACTTC.

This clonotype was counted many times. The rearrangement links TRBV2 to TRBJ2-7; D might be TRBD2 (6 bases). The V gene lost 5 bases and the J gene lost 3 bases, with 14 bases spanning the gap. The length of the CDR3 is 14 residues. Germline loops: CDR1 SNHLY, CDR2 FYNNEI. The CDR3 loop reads CASSPDGRFYEQYF. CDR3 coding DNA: TGTGCCAGCAGTCCGGACGGGAGATTCTACGAGCAGTACTTC. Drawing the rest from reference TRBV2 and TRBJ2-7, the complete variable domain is EPEVTQTPSHQVTQMGQEVILRCVPISNHLYFYWYRQILGQKVEFLVSFYNNEISEKSEIFDDQFSVERPDGSNFTLKIRSTKLEDSAMYFCASSPDGRFYEQYFGPGTRLTVT.

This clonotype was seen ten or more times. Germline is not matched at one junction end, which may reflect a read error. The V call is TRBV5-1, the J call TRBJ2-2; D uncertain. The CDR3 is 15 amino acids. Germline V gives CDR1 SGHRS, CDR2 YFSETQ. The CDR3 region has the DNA TGTGCCAGCAGCCCCCGGACCGCGAACACCGGGGAGCTGTTTTTT. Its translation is CASSPRTANTGELFF.

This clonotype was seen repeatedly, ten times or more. The CDR3 loop reads CASRNTDTEAFF. The DNA of the CDR3 is TGTGCCAGCAGGAATACGGACACTGAAGCTTTCTTT. J is TRBJ1-1 and V is TRBV7-9; no definite D call. This CDR3 is built from 12 residues. Germline V gene sequence: CDR1 SEHNR, CDR2 FQNEAQ (reference sequence). V was clipped by 6 bases and J by 3 bases, with 8 bases between them.

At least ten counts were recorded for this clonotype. The DNA of the CDR3 is TGTGCCAGCAGCGAGGACACCTACACTGAAGCTTTCTTT. This encodes CASSEDTYTEAFF. V gene TRBV7-9 combines with J gene TRBJ1-1; D may be TRBD1 (5 bases). Trimming pared 5 bases from V and 3 bases from J, leaving 10 bases between. CDR3 length equals 13 residues. Germline assignment: CDR1 SEHNR and CDR2 FQNEAQ (reference sequence).

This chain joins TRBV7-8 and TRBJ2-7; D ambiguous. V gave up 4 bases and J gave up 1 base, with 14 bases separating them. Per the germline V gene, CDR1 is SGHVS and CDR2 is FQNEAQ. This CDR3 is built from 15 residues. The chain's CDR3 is CASSWPGYGSYEQYF. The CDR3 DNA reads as TGTGCCAGCAGCTGGCCAGGTTATGGGTCCTACGAGCAGTACTTC.

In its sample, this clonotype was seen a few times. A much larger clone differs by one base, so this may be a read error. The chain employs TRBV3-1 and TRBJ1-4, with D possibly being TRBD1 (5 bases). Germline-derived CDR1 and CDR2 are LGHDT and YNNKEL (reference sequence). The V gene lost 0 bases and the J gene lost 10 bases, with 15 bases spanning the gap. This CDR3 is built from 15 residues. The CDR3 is CASSQEVTVKGKLFF. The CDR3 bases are TGTGCCAGCAGCCAAGAAGTGACAGTTAAAGGAAAACTGTTTTTT. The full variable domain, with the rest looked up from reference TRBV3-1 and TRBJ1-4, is DTAVSQTPKYLVTQMGNDKSIKCEQNLGHDTMYWYKQDSKKFLKIMFSYNNKELIINETVPNRFSPKSPDKAHLNLHINSLELGDSAVYFCASSQEVTVKGKLFFGSGTQLSVL.

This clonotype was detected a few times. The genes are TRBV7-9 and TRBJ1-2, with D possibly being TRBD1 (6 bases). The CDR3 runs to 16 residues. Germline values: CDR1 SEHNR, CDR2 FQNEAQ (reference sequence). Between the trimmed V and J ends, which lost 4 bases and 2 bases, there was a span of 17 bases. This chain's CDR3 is CASSSEPGAVNYGYTF. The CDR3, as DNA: TGTGCCAGCAGCTCTGAGCCGGGGGCCGTAAACTATGGCTACACCTTC.

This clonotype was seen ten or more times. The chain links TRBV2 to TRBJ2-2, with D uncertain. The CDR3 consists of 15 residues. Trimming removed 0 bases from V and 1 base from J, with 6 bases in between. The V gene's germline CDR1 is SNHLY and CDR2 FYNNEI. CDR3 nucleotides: TGTGCCAGCAGTGAAGCGCGACGGAACACCGGGGAGCTGTTTTTT. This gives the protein CASSEARRNTGELFF. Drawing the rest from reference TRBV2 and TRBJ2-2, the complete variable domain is EPEVTQTPSHQVTQMGQEVILRCVPISNHLYFYWYRQILGQKVEFLVSFYNNEISEKSEIFDDQFSVERPDGSNFTLKIRSTKLEDSAMYFCASSEARRNTGELFFGEGSRLTVL.

The CDR3 reads CSASLTSGSTYNEQFF. CDR3 nucleotides: TGCAGTGCCTCCCTGACTAGCGGGAGTACCTACAATGAGCAGTTCTTC. The chain recombines TRBV20-1 with TRBJ2-1; 12 bases align to TRBD2. The CDR3 is made up of 16 amino acids. Trimming removed 6 bases from V and 2 bases from J; junction bases left unmatched: 8. Germline assignment: CDR1 DFQATT and CDR2 SNEGSKA (reference sequence).

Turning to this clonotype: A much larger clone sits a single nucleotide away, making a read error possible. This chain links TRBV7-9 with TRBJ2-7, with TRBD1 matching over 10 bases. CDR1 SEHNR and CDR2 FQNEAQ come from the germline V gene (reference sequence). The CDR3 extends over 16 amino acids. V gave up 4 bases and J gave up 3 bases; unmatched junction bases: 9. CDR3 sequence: CASSSEPGQGLYEQYF. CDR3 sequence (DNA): TGTGCCAGCAGCTCAGAACCGGGACAGGGGCTCTACGAGCAGTACTTC. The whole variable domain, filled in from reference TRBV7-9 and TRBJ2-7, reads DTGVSQNPRHKITKRGQNVTFRCDPISEHNRLYWYRQTLGQGPEFLTYFQNEAQLEKSRLLSDRFSAERPKGSFSTLEIQRTEQGDSAMYLCASSSEPGQGLYEQYFGPGTRLTVT.

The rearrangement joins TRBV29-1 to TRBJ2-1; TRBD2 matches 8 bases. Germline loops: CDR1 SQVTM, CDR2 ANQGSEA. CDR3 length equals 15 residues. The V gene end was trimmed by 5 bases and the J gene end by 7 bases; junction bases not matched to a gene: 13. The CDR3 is CSVFKGGGRMNEQFF. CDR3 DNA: TGCAGCGTTTTCAAGGGCGGGGGGCGCATGAATGAGCAGTTCTTC.

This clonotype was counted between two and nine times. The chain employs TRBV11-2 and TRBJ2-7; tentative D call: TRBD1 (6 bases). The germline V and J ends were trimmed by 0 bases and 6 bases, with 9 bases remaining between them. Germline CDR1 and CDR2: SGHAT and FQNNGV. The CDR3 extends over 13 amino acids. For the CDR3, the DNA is TGTGCCAGCAGCTTAGACCAGGGGCCCGAGCAGTACTTC. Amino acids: CASSLDQGPEQYF.

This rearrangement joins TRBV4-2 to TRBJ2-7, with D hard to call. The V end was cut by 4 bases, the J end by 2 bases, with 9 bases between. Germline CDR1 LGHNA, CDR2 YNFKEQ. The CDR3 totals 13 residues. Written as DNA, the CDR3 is TGTGCCAGCAGCCCTGGTTGGGCCTACGAGCAGTACTTC. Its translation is CASSPGWAYEQYF.

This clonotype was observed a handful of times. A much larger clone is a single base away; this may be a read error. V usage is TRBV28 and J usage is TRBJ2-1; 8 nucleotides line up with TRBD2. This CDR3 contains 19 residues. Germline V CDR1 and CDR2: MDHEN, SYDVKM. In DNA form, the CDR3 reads TGTGCCGGCAGTTCTATGATAGGCTCGGGGGGGATCTACTACAATGAGCAGTTCTTC. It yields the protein CAGSSMIGSGGIYYNEQFF. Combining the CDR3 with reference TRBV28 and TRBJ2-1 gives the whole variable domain DVKVTQSSRYLVKRTGEKVFLECVQDMDHENMFWYRQDPGLGLRLIYFSYDVKMKEKGDIPEGYSVSREKKERFSLILESASTNQTSMYLCAGSSMIGSGGIYYNEQFFGPGTRLTVL.

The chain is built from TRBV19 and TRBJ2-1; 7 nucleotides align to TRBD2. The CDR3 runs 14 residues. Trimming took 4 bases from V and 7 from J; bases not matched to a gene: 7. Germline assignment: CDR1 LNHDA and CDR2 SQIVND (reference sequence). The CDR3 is CASSRGGGRNEQFF. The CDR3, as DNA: TGTGCCAGTAGTAGGGGGGGAGGTCGGAATGAGCAGTTCTTC.

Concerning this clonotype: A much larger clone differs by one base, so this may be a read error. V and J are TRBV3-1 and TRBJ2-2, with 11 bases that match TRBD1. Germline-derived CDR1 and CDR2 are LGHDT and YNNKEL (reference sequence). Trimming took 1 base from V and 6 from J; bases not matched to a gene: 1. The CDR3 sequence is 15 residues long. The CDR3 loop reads CASSQGTGGSGELFF. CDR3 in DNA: TGTGCCAGCAGCCAAGGGACAGGGGGCTCCGGGGAGCTGTTTTTT.

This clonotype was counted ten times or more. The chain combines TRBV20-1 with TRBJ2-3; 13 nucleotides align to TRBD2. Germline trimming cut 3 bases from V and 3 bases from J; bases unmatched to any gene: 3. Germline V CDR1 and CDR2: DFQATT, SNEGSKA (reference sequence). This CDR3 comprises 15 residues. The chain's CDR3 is CSARGLAGTTDTQYF. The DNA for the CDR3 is TGCAGTGCTAGGGGACTAGCGGGAACGACAGATACGCAGTATTTT.

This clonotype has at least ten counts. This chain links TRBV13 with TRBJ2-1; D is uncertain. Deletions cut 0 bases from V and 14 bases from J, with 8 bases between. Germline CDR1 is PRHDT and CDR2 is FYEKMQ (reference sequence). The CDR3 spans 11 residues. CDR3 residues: CASSLGLDEFF. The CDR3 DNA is TGTGCCAGCAGCTTAGGGCTGGATGAGTTCTTC.

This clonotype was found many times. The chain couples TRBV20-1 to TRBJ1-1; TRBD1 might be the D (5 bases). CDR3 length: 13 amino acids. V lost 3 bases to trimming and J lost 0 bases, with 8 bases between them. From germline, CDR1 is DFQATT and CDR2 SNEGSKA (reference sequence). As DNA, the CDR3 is TGCAGTGCTAGTGGGGGATTGAACACTGAAGCTTTCTTT. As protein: CSASGGLNTEAFF.

The DNA of the CDR3 is TGTGCCACCAGTGATCGGACTAGCGGGAGAATCTCCTACAATGAGCAGTTCTTC. Protein product: CATSDRTSGRISYNEQFF. The J gene is TRBJ2-1, the V gene TRBV24-1; 13 nucleotides align to TRBD2. The CDR3 loop spans 18 amino acids. The junction had 4 bases not matched to a gene; V was cut back by 3 bases and J by 0 bases. Germline CDR1 is KGHDR and CDR2 is SFDVKD.

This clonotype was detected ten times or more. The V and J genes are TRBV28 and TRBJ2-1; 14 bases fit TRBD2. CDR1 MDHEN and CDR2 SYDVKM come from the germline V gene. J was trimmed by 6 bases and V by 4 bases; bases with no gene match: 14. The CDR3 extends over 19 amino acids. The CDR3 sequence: CASSSPLGLAGDIGNEQFF. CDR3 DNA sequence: TGTGCCAGCAGTTCCCCACTGGGACTAGCGGGAGATATAGGCAATGAGCAGTTCTTC.

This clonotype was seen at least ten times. CDR3 nucleotides: TGTGCCAGCAGTTACGGCGGGGTCGAGCGGGAGGTGGATGATGAGCAGTTCTTC. Its protein is CASSYGGVEREVDDEQFF. The V gene is TRBV6-5, the J gene TRBJ2-1; 9 bases are a match to TRBD2. The CDR3 is made up of 18 amino acids. Germline CDR1 and CDR2: MNHEY and SVGAGI. V lost 2 bases and J lost 8; bases outside the gene matches: 16.

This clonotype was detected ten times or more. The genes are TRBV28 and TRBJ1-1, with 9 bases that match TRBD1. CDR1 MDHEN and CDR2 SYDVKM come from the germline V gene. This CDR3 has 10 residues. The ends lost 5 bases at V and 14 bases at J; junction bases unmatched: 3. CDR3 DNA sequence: TGTGCCAGCAGTCGGGGGACAGGGTTCTTT. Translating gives CASSRGTGFF.

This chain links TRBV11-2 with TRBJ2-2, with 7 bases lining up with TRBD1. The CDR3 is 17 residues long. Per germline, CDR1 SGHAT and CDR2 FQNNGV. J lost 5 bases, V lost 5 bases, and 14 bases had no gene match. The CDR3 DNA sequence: TGTGCCAGCAGCATTCGATCCAGGGGGTTAATAACCGGGGAGCTGTTTTTT. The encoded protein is CASSIRSRGLITGELFF.

CDR3 bases: TGTGCCAGCAGCTTGGACACCTTTGGGGAGCTGTTTTTT. It encodes CASSLDTFGELFF. This rearrangement joins TRBV5-5 to TRBJ2-2; D is ambiguous. V was trimmed by 0 bases and J by 8 bases, leaving 8 bases between them. The CDR3 loop spans 13 amino acids. The germline V gene has CDR1 SGHKS and CDR2 YYEKEE (reference sequence).

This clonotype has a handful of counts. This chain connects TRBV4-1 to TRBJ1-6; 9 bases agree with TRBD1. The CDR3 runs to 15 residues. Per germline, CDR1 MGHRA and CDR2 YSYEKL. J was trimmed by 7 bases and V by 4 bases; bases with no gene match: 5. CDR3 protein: CASSLGDRVNSPLHF. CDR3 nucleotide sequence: TGCGCCAGCAGCCTCGGGGACAGGGTAAATTCACCCCTCCACTTT.

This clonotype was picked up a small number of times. DNA for the CDR3: TGTGCCACCAGAAAAAGCGGGCGCTACGAGCAGTACTTC. Its protein product is CATRKSGRYEQYF. This chain links TRBV15 with TRBJ2-7; tentatively, D is TRBD2 (6 bases). The CDR3 has 13 residues. Deletions cut 6 bases from V and 3 bases from J, with 12 bases between. Per the germline V gene, CDR1 is LNHNV and CDR2 is YYDKDF (reference sequence).

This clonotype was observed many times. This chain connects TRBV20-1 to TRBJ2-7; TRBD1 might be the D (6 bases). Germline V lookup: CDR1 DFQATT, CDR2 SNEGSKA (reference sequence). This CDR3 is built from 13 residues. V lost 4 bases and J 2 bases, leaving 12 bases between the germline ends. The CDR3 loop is CSAMDSITYEQYF. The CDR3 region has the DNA TGCAGTGCTATGGACAGTATTACCTACGAGCAGTACTTC.